This TCR beta chain was found in a study of T-cell memory formation after mild COVID-19 (dated by TCRdb to 2020 to 2022). Broadly, across the study: Most TCR sequence clusters were specific to one of the two donors. The cohort was made up of two young adult volunteers, one female and one male, who were previously healthy. T-cell clones expanding and contracting after mild COVID-19 in two donors were tracked by longitudinal TCRalpha and TCRbeta repertoire sequencing.

About this clonotype itself: Its cognate antigen has yet to be identified. No quality values exist for individual bases; no much larger clone is one base distant.

Sequencing relied on an Illumina NovaSeq 6000. cDNA libraries for TCRalpha and TCRbeta were prepared by 5'RACE using constant-segment primers, with sample barcodes and unique molecular identifiers added. Trizol reagent was used to extract RNA from every sample. Libraries were amplified in two PCR steps, with a second sample barcode and Illumina TruSeq adapters added in the second step. Sequencing of the libraries was done on an Illumina NovaSeq, producing 2 x 150 bp paired-end reads. From the authors' description of their analysis: With migec v1.2.7, reads were demultiplexed and then collapsed into UMI-guided consensus sequences. Using mixcr v2.1.11, UMI consensuses were aligned to TRA and TRB V and J templates and then assembled into clonotypes. A clonotype was counted as expanded or contracted only if both edgeR and NoisET called the change significant, with noise models trained on biological replicates. For edgeR calls, the cutoffs were a false discovery rate-adjusted p below 0.01 and a log2 fold-change threshold of 1. As an exploratory analysis of dynamics, max-normalized trajectories of the 1000 most abundant clonotypes were examined with PCA combined with hierarchical clustering. Separately sequenced CD4+ and CD8+ repertoires were used to assign the CD4 or CD8 phenotype of responding clones. Using fastp trimming at Q25 and MiXCR clonotype assembly, TCRdb reanalyzed the public sequencing data and kept in-frame beta chains. When rows share a CDR3 protein, they turn into one entry using the most common DNA and genes. The V and J calls were not made by the authors but by TCRdb's processing. This sample comprises just over 350,000 distinct CDR3 sequences, over 13% of them detected only once. Jointly, the top ten make up 22% of the sample.

The germline V gene specifies SGDLS as CDR1 and YYNGEE as CDR2. Its CDR3 holds 15 amino acids, cysteine through phenylalanine. The DNA shown is the 45-base CDR3, in frame from base 1. The V end loses 0 bases and the J end loses 4 bases, and a stretch of 13 bases separates them. Ficoll-Paque density gradient centrifugation was the method used to isolate PBMCs. Overall results and qualifications from the work: SARS-CoV-2 specificity was not confirmed for the second-wave clones peaking on day 37. Some responding clones were found in pre-infection memory, which suggests that pre-existing cross-reactive memory T cells took part in the SARS-CoV-2 response. Clones contracting from day 15 to 85 had balanced CD4/CD8 phenotypes, while a second wave expanding from day 15 to 37 was biased towards CD4+. Only two mild cases were covered in the study, and larger cohorts including severe cases with pre-infection samples were considered necessary. Contracting CD4+ clones were found mainly in CM and EM memory subsets, while CD8+ clones were enriched in EMRA.

In this chain, TRBV9 is recombined with TRBJ1-1, with TRBD1 perhaps the D gene, on 6 matching bases. The sample comprised PBMCs or a T cell subset sorted from them (not recorded which). The source of this sequence is a man aged 18 to 30 who had mild COVID-19 (a few samples of this study predate the infection). The sample titles of this study are shuffled in the database, so cell type and time point are left out; the donor was told from shared clones. Here the CDR3 is given as CASSVGRGIGTEAFF. The nucleotide sequence is TGTGCCAGCAGCGTAGGCAGGGGAATTGGCACTGAAGCTTTCTTT.